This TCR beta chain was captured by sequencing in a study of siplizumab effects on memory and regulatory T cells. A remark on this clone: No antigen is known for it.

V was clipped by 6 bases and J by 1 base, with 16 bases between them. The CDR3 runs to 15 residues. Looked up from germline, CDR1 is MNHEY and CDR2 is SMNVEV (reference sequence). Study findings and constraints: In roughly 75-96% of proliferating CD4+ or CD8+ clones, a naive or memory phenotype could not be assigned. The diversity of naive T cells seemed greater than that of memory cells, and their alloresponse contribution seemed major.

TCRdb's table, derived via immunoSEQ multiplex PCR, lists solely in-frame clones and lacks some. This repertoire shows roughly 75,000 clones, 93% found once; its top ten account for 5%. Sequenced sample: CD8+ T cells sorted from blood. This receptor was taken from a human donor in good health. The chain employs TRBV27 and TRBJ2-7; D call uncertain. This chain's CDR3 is CASSFAATMSYEQYF. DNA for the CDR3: TGTGCCAGCAGCTTTGCAGCGACCATGTCCTACGAGCAGTACTTC.